The T cell receptor beta chain under discussion was sequenced for a study of cytomegalovirus exposure and HLA in healthy donors. The study's findings and limits: Through in vitro validation, three CMV-associated chains were shown to be specific for CMV antigens. The classifier reportedly diagnosed cytomegalovirus status with high specificity and sensitivity.

Some clones are missing from TCRdb's copy, which holds only in-frame ones; the method was immunoSEQ multiplex PCR. This sample yields about 120,000 clones, of which roughly 90% are seen a single time; more than 5% belongs to the top ten. The germline V gene encodes CDR1 SGHRS and CDR2 YFSETQ. V was cut by 0 bases and J by 4 bases, with 10 bases left in between. This CDR3 comprises 14 residues. This clone was recorded only once. Its antigen remains unknown. Specimen: PBMCs. The rearrangement joins TRBV5-1 to TRBJ1-1, with TRBD1 as a possible D gene (5 bases). The TCR comes from a woman aged 18-30 years in good health and CMV-seropositive. This chain's CDR3 is CASSLEARATEAFF. Written as DNA, the CDR3 is TGCGCCAGCAGCTTGGAGGCCAGGGCCACTGAAGCTTTCTTT.